Below, 28 T cell receptor beta chains from the same sample are listed, as sequenced in a study of Graves' ophthalmopathy and Graves' hyperthyroidism. Amplifying from RNA transcripts, the study obtained TCR beta CDR3 regions. The library came from an HTBI-primed first-round RT-PCR and a second-round multiplex PCR. TCRdb reprocessed the multiplex PCR reads with MiXCR, giving one entry per CDR3 protein. Here the sample spans 200,000 to 300,000 distinct CDR3 sequences, 45% to 55% being singletons. The specimen was peripheral blood. Receptors originate from an adult man with Graves' ophthalmopathy.

The chain has TRBV19 and TRBJ1-5; TRBD1 might be the D (5 bases). The CDR3 has 15 amino acids. V was cut by 5 bases and J by 7 bases, with 18 bases left in between. Germline V CDR1 and CDR2: LNHDA, SQIVND (reference sequence). CDR3 loop: CASSLSGRGGQPQHF. CDR3 nucleotides: TGTGCCAGTAGTCTGAGTGGAAGGGGTGGGCAGCCCCAGCATTTT.

The chain combines TRBV10-3 with TRBJ2-7; D tentatively fits TRBD1 or TRBD2 (5 bases each). Germline CDR1 reads ENHRY; CDR2 reads SYGVKD. The CDR3 loop spans 15 amino acids. The V end was cut by 0 bases, the J end by 6 bases, with 15 bases between. The chain's CDR3 is CAISESRGDGIEQYF. The CDR3 nucleotides read TGTGCCATCAGTGAGTCGAGAGGGGACGGGATCGAGCAGTACTTC.

V is TRBV2 and J is TRBJ1-6, with D hard to call. The CDR3 runs to 15 residues. V was shortened by 4 bases and J by 7 bases, with 14 bases between the two germline ends. Germline values: CDR1 SNHLY, CDR2 FYNNEI. The CDR3 spells CASSGAGDANSPLHF. CDR3 DNA sequence: TGTGCCAGCAGTGGGGCCGGGGATGCCAATTCACCCCTCCACTTT. Full variable domain (missing parts from reference TRBV2 and TRBJ1-6): EPEVTQTPSHQVTQMGQEVILRCVPISNHLYFYWYRQILGQKVEFLVSFYNNEISEKSEIFDDQFSVERPDGSNFTLKIRSTKLEDSAMYFCASSGAGDANSPLHFGNGTRLTVT.

The chain recombines TRBV19 with TRBJ1-1, with 7 bases matching TRBD1. This CDR3 region has 15 residues. V lost 9 bases, J lost 6 bases, and 16 bases stayed unmatched. The germline V gene has CDR1 LNHDA and CDR2 SQIVND (reference sequence). Here the CDR3 reads CASSLGTGVRSEAFF. The CDR3 coding sequence is TGTGCCAGCAGTTTAGGTACAGGGGTTAGGTCTGAAGCTTTCTTT.

A note on this clonotype: A much larger clone is a single base away; this may be a read error. The chain joins TRBV29-1 to TRBJ2-5; 9 bases fit TRBD1. V lost 7 bases and J lost 5; bases outside the gene matches: 8. The CDR3 runs 13 residues. Germline values: CDR1 SQVTM, CDR2 ANQGSEA. The CDR3 protein is CSASKGQGETQYF. The CDR3 DNA follows: TGCAGCGCCAGCAAAGGACAGGGGGAGACCCAGTACTTC.

This clonotype has just a few counts. The rearrangement joins TRBV3-1 to TRBJ2-5, with D maybe TRBD1 (6 bases). This CDR3 has 14 residues. Per germline, CDR1 LGHDT and CDR2 YNNKEL (reference sequence). Between the trimmed V and J ends, which lost 3 bases and 1 base, there was a span of 9 bases. CDR3 nucleotide sequence: TGTGCCAGCAGCCAGGGACATCGCCAAGAGACCCAGTACTTC. Translating it yields CASSQGHRQETQYF.

Regarding this clonotype: A clone one base away is much larger, so this may be a read error. The gene calls are TRBV29-1 and TRBJ1-2; tentative D call: TRBD1 (5 bases). V was cut by 6 bases and J by 2 bases, with 16 bases left in between. Germline CDR1 and CDR2: SQVTM and ANQGSEA. The CDR3 extends over 14 amino acids. The CDR3 DNA sequence: TGCAGCGTACGCATGGGGGGGTCGAACTATGGCTACACCTTC. This encodes CSVRMGGSNYGYTF.

The chain couples TRBV4-1 to TRBJ1-6; TRBD1 matches at 7 bases. This CDR3 contains 16 residues. Germline V CDR1 and CDR2: MGHRA, YSYEKL. Losses at the gene ends were 2 bases for V and 3 bases for J; bases not matched to a gene: 4. Here the CDR3 reads CASSQPRQGYNSPLHF. The CDR3 DNA sequence: TGCGCCAGCAGCCAACCGAGACAGGGCTATAATTCACCCCTCCACTTT.

This clonotype was seen a handful of times. The chain is built from TRBV7-9 and TRBJ1-4; D is ambiguous. The CDR3 consists of 13 residues. Germline CDR1 reads SEHNR; CDR2 reads FQNEAQ (reference sequence). Trimming pared 5 bases from V and 8 bases from J, leaving 12 bases between. The CDR3 sequence is CASSRLEGEKLFF. CDR3 in DNA: TGTGCCAGCAGCCGCCTGGAAGGCGAAAAACTGTTTTTT.

The V call is TRBV6-6, the J call TRBJ1-5, with 11 bases aligning to TRBD1. This CDR3 spans 14 amino acids. V shed 6 bases and J 6 bases; nucleotides not matched to a gene: 4. Germline CDR1 and CDR2: MNHNY and SVGAGI (reference sequence). The CDR3: CASRGQGGSQPQHF. DNA for the CDR3: TGTGCCAGCAGGGGACAGGGGGGAAGTCAGCCCCAGCATTTT.

This clonotype was picked up a small number of times. The chain links TRBV29-1 to TRBJ2-7; D not resolved. With 6 bases removed from V and 2 bases from J, the gap between germline ends came to 8 bases. Germline CDR1 SQVTM, CDR2 ANQGSEA. There are 11 residues in the CDR3. The CDR3 sequence is CSVAGPYEQYF. The CDR3 nucleotides read TGCAGCGTCGCCGGTCCCTACGAGCAGTACTTC.

The sample holds a few counts of this clonotype. The chain links TRBV7-8 to TRBJ2-5, with D unresolved. Germline CDR1 is SGHVS and CDR2 is FQNEAQ. The CDR3 runs to 14 residues. V dropped 1 base and J dropped 5 bases, with 11 bases sitting between them. This chain's CDR3 is CASSLVVSKETQYF. In DNA form, the CDR3 reads TGTGCCAGCAGCTTAGTTGTTAGCAAGGAGACCCAGTACTTC.

In this sample, this clonotype turned up a few times. The chain is built from TRBV29-1 and TRBJ1-2; tentatively, D is TRBD1 (5 bases). CDR1 SQVTM and CDR2 ANQGSEA come from the germline V gene. The CDR3 extends over 12 amino acids. Between the trimmed V and J ends, which lost 5 bases and 4 bases, there was a span of 11 bases. CDR3 in amino acids: CSVPDTVYGYTF. DNA for the CDR3: TGCAGCGTTCCGGACACGGTCTATGGCTACACCTTC.

This chain connects TRBV10-3 to TRBJ1-2; the D gene is possibly TRBD1 (6 bases). The V and J ends lost 5 bases and 3 bases respectively, with 16 bases between them. In germline, CDR1 is ENHRY, CDR2 SYGVKD. The CDR3 has 15 amino acids. This chain's CDR3 is CAISYWGEGDYGYTF. In DNA, the CDR3 is TGTGCCATCAGTTACTGGGGTGAGGGGGACTATGGCTACACCTTC.

The chain joins TRBV5-1 to TRBJ2-2; 8 nucleotides align to TRBD2. Germline lookup yields CDR1 SGHRS and CDR2 YFSETQ. The V and J ends lost 4 bases and 0 bases, in that order; junction bases with no gene match: 5. The CDR3 has 16 amino acids. DNA for the CDR3: TGCGCCAGCAGCCTCACACTAGCGGCGAACACCGGGGAGCTGTTTTTT. Translated: CASSLTLAANTGELFF. The full variable domain, its missing parts supplied by reference TRBV5-1 and TRBJ2-2, is KAGVTQTPRYLIKTRGQQVTLSCSPISGHRSVSWYQQTPGQGLQFLFEYFSETQRNKGNFPGRFSGRQFSNSRSEMNVSTLELGDSALYLCASSLTLAANTGELFFGEGSRLTVL.

About this clonotype itself: Its ends do not fully match the called genes, so a read error is possible. The chain couples TRBV6-6 to TRBJ2-5, with a weak D call TRBD1 (5 bases). Germline CDR1 MNHNY, CDR2 SVGAGI (reference sequence). The CDR3 is 16 residues long. The CDR3 DNA is TGTGCCAGCAGTTCGGCTGGGGCACAACCAACGAAAAGCCCCCACTTC. Translated: CASSSAGAQPTKSPHF.

This chain connects TRBV7-9 to TRBJ2-7; D might be TRBD1 (6 bases). The CDR3 has 14 residues. CDR1 is SEHNR and CDR2 is FQNEAQ in the germline V gene (reference sequence). V shed 0 bases and J shed 3 bases, with 9 bases lying between them. The DNA of the CDR3 is TGTGCCAGCAGCTTAGCGGACAGATACTACGAGCAGTACTTC. This translates into CASSLADRYYEQYF.

The CDR3 protein is CASSDRGLYQPQHF. CDR3 DNA: TGTGCCAGCAGTGACAGGGGGCTATATCAGCCCCAGCATTTT. V gene TRBV6-1 combines with J gene TRBJ1-5, with 8 bases fitting TRBD1. The ends lost 3 bases at V and 5 bases at J; junction bases unmatched: 3. This CDR3 region has 14 residues. Germline assignment: CDR1 MNHNS and CDR2 SASEGT.

This clonotype was seen a handful of times. The chain couples TRBV5-1 to TRBJ2-7, with TRBD2 matching over 11 bases. With V trimmed by 5 bases and J by 3 bases, 4 bases remained unmatched. Germline CDR1 is SGHRS and CDR2 is YFSETQ. CDR3 size: 14 residues. In DNA form, the CDR3 reads TGCGCCAGCAGAGCGACTAGCGGGGACTACGAGCAGTACTTC. It is translated as CASRATSGDYEQYF.

The genes are TRBV29-1 and TRBJ2-7; tentatively, D is TRBD1 or TRBD2 (6 bases each). V lost 7 bases to trimming and J lost 0 bases, with 22 bases between them. The CDR3 is 16 residues long. The germline V gene has CDR1 SQVTM and CDR2 ANQGSEA. The CDR3 nucleotides read TGCAGCGCTTACGGGGGCCCCGTCACCAACTCCTACGAGCAGTACTTC. Translating gives CSAYGGPVTNSYEQYF.

The chain is built from TRBV2 and TRBJ2-7, with TRBD1 identical over 8 bases. The junction had 2 bases not matched to a gene; V was cut back by 0 bases and J by 1 base. Germline V CDR1 and CDR2: SNHLY, FYNNEI. The CDR3 has 15 amino acids. This chain's CDR3 is CASSEAQGGSYEQYF. The CDR3 DNA follows: TGTGCCAGCAGTGAAGCACAGGGGGGTTCCTACGAGCAGTACTTC. Full variable domain (remainder filled in from reference TRBV2 and TRBJ2-7): EPEVTQTPSHQVTQMGQEVILRCVPISNHLYFYWYRQILGQKVEFLVSFYNNEISEKSEIFDDQFSVERPDGSNFTLKIRSTKLEDSAMYFCASSEAQGGSYEQYFGPGTRLTVT.

This clonotype has just a few counts. This chain uses TRBV7-2 with TRBJ1-3; D is uncertain. V lost 1 base to trimming and J lost 0 bases, with 13 bases between them. Germline assignment: CDR1 SGHTA and CDR2 FQGNSA. The CDR3 is made up of 17 amino acids. CDR3 residues: CASSLGSGGLSGNTIYF. The CDR3 DNA sequence: TGTGCCAGCAGCTTAGGTTCCGGCGGTCTCTCTGGAAACACCATATATTTT.

The chain joins TRBV3-1 to TRBJ1-1; D is uncertain. The V and J ends lost 4 bases and 2 bases respectively, with 11 bases between them. The CDR3 is made up of 14 amino acids. CDR1 and CDR2 from the germline V gene are LGHDT and YNNKEL (reference sequence). The CDR3 sequence: CASSPSGINTEAFF. DNA of the CDR3: TGTGCCAGCAGCCCCAGCGGGATAAACACTGAAGCTTTCTTT.

The chain has TRBV11-2 and TRBJ2-5, with a possible D match to TRBD1 (5 bases). CDR1 is SGHAT, CDR2 FQNNGV, per germline. The CDR3 spans 15 residues. The germline V and J ends were trimmed by 4 bases and 2 bases, with 14 bases remaining between them. CDR3 region: CASSSDSPGQETQYF. DNA for the CDR3: TGTGCCAGCAGCTCAGATAGCCCAGGGCAAGAGACCCAGTACTTC.

This clonotype occurred a few times. The V and J genes are TRBV15 and TRBJ1-1, with D tentatively TRBD1 (6 bases). CDR3 length: 16 amino acids. Germline CDR1 and CDR2: LNHNV and YYDKDF (reference sequence). V was shortened by 0 bases and J by 5 bases, with 16 bases between the two germline ends. The CDR3 DNA follows: TGTGCCACCAGCAGAGATCAATGGGGGGCGGTTACTGAAGCTTTCTTT. Protein: CATSRDQWGAVTEAFF.

The J gene is TRBJ1-3, the V gene TRBV10-3; tentative D call: TRBD1 (5 bases). V lost 7 bases and J lost 7, with 8 bases in between. The CDR3 has 11 amino acids. CDR1 is ENHRY and CDR2 is SYGVKD in the germline V gene. CDR3 protein: CAINGGNTIYF. Written as DNA, the CDR3 is TGTGCCATCAACGGGGGGAACACCATATATTTT.

This chain joins TRBV7-9 and TRBJ1-2; D ambiguous. The CDR3 is 15 amino acids. Between the trimmed V and J ends, which lost 3 bases and 1 base, there was a span of 12 bases. Germline CDR1 SEHNR, CDR2 FQNEAQ (reference sequence). CDR3 nucleotide sequence: TGTGCCAGCAGCTTGAATGGTGAACGTAACTATGGCTACACCTTC. Residues: CASSLNGERNYGYTF.

This clonotype was observed a handful of times. V gene TRBV3-1 combines with J gene TRBJ2-2; D not resolved. CDR1 LGHDT and CDR2 YNNKEL come from the germline V gene (reference sequence). V was cut by 3 bases and J by 7 bases, with 6 bases left in between. The CDR3 contains 12 residues. The CDR3 bases are TGTGCCAGCAGCCAGGATAGCGGGGAGCTGTTTTTT. Protein: CASSQDSGELFF.